Listed here is a single T cell receptor (beta chain). Method: immunoSEQ multiplex PCR; TCRdb's copy keeps in-frame clones and lacks some. The sample holds around 2,000,000 clones, roughly 95% seen once. These data are taken from a study of shared clonotypes between healthy human individuals. Trimming shortened V by 8 bases and J by 1 base, and 18 bases separated the two germline ends. The CDR3 has 16 residues. From germline, CDR1 is SEHNR and CDR2 FQNEAQ (reference sequence). It was CD45RO-negative cells, positively selected for CCR7, that made up naive CD8 cells, with terminally differentiated effector memory CD45RA+ cells excluded.

The sequence derives from a man between 18 and 29 years old in good health. The J gene is TRBJ2-1, the V gene TRBV7-9; TRBD1 is a possible D gene (7 bases). The specimen sequenced was naive CD8+ T cells sorted from blood. The CDR3, as DNA: TGTGCCAGCCCCCAGGGGGATAGCGGTTCCTACAATGAGCAGTTCTTC. This sequence encodes CASPQGDSGSYNEQFF.